This T cell receptor beta chain was profiled in a study of blood T cell repertoires in COVID-19. The sample holds a few counts of this clone. This CDR3 spans 14 amino acids. Trimming at V came to 5 bases and at J to 3 bases, leaving 5 bases not matched to a gene. Germline V gives CDR1 SGHTA, CDR2 FQGNSA. Sequencing used immunoSEQ multiplex PCR; TCRdb keeps in-frame clones, though not all of them. The sample lists 150,000 to 200,000 clones; 60% to 85% were seen once. This clonotype was sampled from a man in his sixties with acute or convalescent COVID-19. Material for sequencing was peripheral blood. The genes are TRBV7-2 and TRBJ2-7; 9 positions agree with TRBD1. As DNA, the CDR3 is TGTGCCAGCAGCCCGGGACAGGGTGTCTACGAGCAGTACTTC. It codes for CASSPGQGVYEQYF. Complete variable domain (other parts from reference TRBV7-2 and TRBJ2-7): GAGVSQSPSNKVTEKGKDVELRCDPISGHTALYWYRQSLGQGLEFLIYFQGNSAPDKSGLPSDRFSAERTGGSVSTLTIQRTQQEDSAVYLCASSPGQGVYEQYFGPGTRLTVT.